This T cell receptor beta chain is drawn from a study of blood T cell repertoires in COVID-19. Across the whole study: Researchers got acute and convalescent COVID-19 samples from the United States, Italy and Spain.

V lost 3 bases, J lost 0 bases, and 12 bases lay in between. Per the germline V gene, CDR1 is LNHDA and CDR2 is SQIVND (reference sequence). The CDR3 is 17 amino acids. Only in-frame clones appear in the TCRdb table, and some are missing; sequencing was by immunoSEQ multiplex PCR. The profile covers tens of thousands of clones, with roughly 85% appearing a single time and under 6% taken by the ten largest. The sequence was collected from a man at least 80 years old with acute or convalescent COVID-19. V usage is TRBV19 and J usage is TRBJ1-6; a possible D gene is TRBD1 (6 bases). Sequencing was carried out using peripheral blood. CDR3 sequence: CASSMKGRGSYNSPLHF. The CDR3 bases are TGTGCCAGTAGTATGAAGGGCAGGGGCTCCTATAATTCACCCCTCCACTTT.